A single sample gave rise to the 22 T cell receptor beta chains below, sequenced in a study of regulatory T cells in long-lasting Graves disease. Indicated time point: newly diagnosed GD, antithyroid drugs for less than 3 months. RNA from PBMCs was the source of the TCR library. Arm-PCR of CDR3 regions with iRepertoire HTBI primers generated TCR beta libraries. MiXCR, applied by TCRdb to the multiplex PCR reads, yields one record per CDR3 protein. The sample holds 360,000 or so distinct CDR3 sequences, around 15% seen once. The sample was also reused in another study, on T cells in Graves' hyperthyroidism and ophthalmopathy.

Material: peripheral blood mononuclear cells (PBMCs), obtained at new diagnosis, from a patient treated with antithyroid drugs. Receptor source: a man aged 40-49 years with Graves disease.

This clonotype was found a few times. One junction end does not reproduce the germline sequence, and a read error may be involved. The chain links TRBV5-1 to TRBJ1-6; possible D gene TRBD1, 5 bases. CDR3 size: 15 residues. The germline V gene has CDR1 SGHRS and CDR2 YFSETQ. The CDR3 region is CASRPGTGAYSPLHF. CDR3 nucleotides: TGTGCCAGCAGACCAGGTACCGGGGCTTATTCACCCCTCCACTTT.

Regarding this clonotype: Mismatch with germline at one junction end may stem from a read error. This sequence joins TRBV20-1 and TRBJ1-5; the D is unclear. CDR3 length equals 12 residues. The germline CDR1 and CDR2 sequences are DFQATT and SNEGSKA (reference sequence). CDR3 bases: TGCAGTGCTAGGAGCGGAAATCAGCCCCGGCATTTT. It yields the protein CSARSGNQPRHF.

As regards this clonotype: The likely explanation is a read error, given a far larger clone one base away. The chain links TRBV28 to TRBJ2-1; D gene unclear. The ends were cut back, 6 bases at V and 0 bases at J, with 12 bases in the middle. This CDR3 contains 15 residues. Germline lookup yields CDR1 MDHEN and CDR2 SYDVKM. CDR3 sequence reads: CASSVWASSYNEQFF. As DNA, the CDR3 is TGTGCCAGCAGCGTATGGGCGAGCTCCTACAATGAGCAGTTCTTC.

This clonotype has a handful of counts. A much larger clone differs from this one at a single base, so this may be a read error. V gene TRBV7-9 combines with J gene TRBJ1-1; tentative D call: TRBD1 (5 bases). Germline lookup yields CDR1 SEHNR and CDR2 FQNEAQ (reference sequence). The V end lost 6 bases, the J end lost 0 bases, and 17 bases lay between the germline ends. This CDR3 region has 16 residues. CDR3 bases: TGTGCCAGCAGGTTGGGGGGTCCGAGCCTGAACACTGAAGCTTTCTTT. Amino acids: CASRLGGPSLNTEAFF. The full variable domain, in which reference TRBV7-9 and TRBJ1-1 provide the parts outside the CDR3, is DTGVSQNPRHKITKRGQNVTFRCDPISEHNRLYWYRQTLGQGPEFLTYFQNEAQLEKSRLLSDRFSAERPKGSFSTLEIQRTEQGDSAMYLCASRLGGPSLNTEAFFGQGTRLTVV.

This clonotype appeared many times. The CDR3 region is CASSPQNTGELFF. The CDR3 coding sequence is TGTGCCAGCAGCCCACAGAACACCGGGGAGCTGTTTTTT. The chain couples TRBV7-9 to TRBJ2-2; D is unresolved. Germline loops: CDR1 SEHNR, CDR2 FQNEAQ (reference sequence). V gave up 5 bases and J gave up 1 base, with 5 bases separating them. The CDR3 has 13 residues.

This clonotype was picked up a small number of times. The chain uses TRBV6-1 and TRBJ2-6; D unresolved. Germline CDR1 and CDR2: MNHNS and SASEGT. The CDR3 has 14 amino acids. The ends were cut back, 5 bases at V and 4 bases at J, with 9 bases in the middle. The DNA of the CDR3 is TGTGCCAGCAGTAAGATGGGCGGGGCCAACGTCCTGACTTTC. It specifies CASSKMGGANVLTF.

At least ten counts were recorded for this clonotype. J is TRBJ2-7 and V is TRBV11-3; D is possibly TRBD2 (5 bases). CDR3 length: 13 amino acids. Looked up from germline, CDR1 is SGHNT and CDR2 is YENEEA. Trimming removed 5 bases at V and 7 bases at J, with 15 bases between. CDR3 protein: CASSPSTTGEQYF. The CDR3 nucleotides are TGTGCCAGCAGCCCGAGCACTACGGGGGAGCAGTACTTC.

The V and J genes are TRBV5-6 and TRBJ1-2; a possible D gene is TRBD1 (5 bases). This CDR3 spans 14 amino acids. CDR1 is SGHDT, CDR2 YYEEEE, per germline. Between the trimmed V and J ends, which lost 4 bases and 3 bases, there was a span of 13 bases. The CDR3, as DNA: TGTGCCAGCAGCAGCCAAGACAGAGACTATGGCTACACCTTC. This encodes CASSSQDRDYGYTF.

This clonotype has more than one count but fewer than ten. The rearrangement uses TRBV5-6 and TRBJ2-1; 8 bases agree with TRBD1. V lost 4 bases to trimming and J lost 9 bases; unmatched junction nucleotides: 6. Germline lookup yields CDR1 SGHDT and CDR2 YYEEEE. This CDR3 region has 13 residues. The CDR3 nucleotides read TGTGCCAGCAGCCTTGGACAGGGTATTGAGCAGTTCTTC. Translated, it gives CASSLGQGIEQFF.

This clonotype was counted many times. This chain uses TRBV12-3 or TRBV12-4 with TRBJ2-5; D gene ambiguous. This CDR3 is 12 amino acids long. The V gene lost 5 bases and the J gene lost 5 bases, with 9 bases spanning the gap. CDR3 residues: CASSHTSETQYF. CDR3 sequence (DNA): TGTGCCAGCAGTCATACGAGTGAGACCCAGTACTTC.

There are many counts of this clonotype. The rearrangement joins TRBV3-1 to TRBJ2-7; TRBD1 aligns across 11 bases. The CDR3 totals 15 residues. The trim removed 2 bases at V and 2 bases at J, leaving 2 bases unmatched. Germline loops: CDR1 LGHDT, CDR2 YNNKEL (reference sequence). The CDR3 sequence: CASSQMGQGAYEQYF. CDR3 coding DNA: TGTGCCAGCAGCCAAATGGGACAGGGGGCCTACGAGCAGTACTTC.

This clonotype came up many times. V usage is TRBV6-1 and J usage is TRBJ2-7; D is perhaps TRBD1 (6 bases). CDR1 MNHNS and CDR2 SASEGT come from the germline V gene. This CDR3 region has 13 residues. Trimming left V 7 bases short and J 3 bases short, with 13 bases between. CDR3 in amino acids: CASNLGQLYEQYF. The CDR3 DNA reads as TGTGCCAGCAACCTTGGACAGCTCTACGAGCAGTACTTC.

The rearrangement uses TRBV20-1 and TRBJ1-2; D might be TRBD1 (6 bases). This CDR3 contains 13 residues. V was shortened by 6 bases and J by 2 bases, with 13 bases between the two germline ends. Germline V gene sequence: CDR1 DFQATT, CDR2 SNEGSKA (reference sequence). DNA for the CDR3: TGCAGTGCAGACCGGACAGTCAACTATGGCTACACCTTC. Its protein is CSADRTVNYGYTF.

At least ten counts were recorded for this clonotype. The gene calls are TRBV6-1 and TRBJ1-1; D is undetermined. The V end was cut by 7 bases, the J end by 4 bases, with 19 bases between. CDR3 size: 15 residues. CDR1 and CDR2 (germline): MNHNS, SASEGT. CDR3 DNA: TGTGCCAGCACCCTTGCGAGGGTGCGGGGCACTGAAGCTTTCTTT. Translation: CASTLARVRGTEAFF.

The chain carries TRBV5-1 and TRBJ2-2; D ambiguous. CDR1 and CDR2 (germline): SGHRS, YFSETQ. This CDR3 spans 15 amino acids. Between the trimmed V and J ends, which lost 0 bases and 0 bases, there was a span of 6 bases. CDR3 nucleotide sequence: TGCGCCAGCAGCTTGGCCGGATCGAACACCGGGGAGCTGTTTTTT. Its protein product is CASSLAGSNTGELFF.

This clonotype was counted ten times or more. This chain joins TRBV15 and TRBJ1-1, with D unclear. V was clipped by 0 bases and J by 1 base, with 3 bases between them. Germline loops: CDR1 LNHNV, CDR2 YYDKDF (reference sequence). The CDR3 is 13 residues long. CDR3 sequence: CATSRDRNTEAFF. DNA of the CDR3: TGTGCCACCAGCAGAGACAGGAACACTGAAGCTTTCTTT.

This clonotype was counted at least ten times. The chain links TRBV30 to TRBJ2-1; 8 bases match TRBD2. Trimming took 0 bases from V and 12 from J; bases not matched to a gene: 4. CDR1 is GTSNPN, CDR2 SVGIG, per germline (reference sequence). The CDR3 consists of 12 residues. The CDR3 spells CAWSVTREGQFF. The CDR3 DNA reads TGTGCCTGGAGTGTAACCCGGGAGGGGCAGTTCTTC.

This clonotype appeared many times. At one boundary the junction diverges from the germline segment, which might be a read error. For the CDR3, the DNA is TGTGCCAGCAGCTTAGAGGGGGAGCAGCCCCAGCATTTT. The encoded protein is CASSLEGEQPQHF. The rearrangement uses TRBV5-1 and TRBJ1-5; TRBD1 might be the D (6 bases). The CDR3 extends over 13 amino acids. Germline loops: CDR1 SGHRS, CDR2 YFSETQ.

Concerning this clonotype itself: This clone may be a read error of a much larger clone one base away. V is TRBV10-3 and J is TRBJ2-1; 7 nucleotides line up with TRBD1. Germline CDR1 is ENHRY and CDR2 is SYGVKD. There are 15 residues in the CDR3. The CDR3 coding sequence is TGTGCCATCAGTGTCCGGGACAGCTCCTACGATGAGCAGTTCTTC. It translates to CAISVRDSSYDEQFF.

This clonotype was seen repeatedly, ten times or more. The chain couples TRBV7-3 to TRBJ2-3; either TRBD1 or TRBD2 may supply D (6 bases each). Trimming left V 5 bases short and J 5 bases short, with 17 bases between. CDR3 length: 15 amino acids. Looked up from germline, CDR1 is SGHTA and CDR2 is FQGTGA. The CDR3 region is CASSPRGLRIDTQYF. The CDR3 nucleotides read TGTGCCAGCAGCCCACGGGGGCTACGCATAGATACGCAGTATTTT.

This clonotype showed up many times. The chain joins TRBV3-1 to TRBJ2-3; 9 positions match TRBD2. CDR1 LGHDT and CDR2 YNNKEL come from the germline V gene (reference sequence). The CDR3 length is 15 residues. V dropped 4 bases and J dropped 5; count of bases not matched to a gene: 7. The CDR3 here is CASSPRGGREDTQYF. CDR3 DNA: TGTGCCAGCAGCCCGCGGGGGGGCCGGGAAGATACGCAGTATTTT.

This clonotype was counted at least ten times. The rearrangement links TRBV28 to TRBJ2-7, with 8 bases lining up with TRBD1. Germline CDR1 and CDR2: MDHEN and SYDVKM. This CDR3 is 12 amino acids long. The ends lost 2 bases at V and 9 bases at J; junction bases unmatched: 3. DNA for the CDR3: TGTGCCAGCAGTTTACCAGGGGGCGTGCAGTACTTC. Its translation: CASSLPGGVQYF.